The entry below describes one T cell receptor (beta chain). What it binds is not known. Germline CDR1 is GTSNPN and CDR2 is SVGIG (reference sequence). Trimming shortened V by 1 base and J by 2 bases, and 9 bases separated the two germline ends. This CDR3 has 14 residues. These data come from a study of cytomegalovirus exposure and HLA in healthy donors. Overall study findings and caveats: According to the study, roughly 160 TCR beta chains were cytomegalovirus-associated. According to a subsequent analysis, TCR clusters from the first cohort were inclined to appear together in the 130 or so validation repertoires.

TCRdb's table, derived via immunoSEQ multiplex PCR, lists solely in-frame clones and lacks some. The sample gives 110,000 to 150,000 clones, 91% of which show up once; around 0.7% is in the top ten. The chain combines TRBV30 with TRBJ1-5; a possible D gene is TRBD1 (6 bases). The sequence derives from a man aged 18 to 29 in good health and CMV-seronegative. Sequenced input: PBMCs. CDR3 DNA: TGTGCCTGGAGTGACAGGGTCGGCAATCAGCCCCAGCATTTT. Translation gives CAWSDRVGNQPQHF.